The T cell receptor (beta chain) described here comes from a study of technical replicates of blood from a few donors. Method: immunoSEQ multiplex PCR; TCRdb's copy keeps in-frame clones and lacks some. Here the sample spans about 81,000 clones, about 97% being singletons. The length of the CDR3 is 12 residues. Trimming removed 11 bases at V and 0 bases at J, with 8 bases between. In germline, CDR1 is MDHEN, CDR2 SYDVKM. The sequence came from a human donor in good health. Sequenced sample: T cells isolated from PBMCs. The V call is TRBV28, the J call TRBJ2-1; D unresolved. The CDR3 spells CASLSSYNEQFF. Written as DNA, the CDR3 is TGTGCCTCCCTAAGCTCCTACAATGAGCAGTTCTTC.